Listed below are T cell receptor beta chains from one sample, sequenced in a study of human T cells and chemical hapten exposure. TCRdb called the 5' RACE reads again in MiXCR, with one record for every CDR3 protein. The sample yields under 100,000 distinct CDR3 sequences, approximately 15% seen once. These receptors originate from a female donor in good health. The CDR3 runs from the conserved cysteine through the conserved F or W. The order of the fields is CDR3 DNA, CDR3 protein, J gene, D gene, V gene, clone size. D genes are given only for firm matches. A clone size is listed for some rows: how often the clone was seen (once, few, many), or a class if it is expanded.

DNA: TGTGCCAGCAGCCAAGTTCCGGGGAACACTGAAGCTTTCTTT; CDR3: CASSQVPGNTEAFF; J: TRBJ1-1; D: -; V: TRBV14; size: -
DNA: TGTGCCAGCAGCTTAGAAAACCCTTACTCGGACAGGGATAAGCTAGCCAAAAACATTCAGTACTTC; CDR3: CASSLENPYSDRDKLAKNIQYF; J: TRBJ2-4; D: TRBD1; V: TRBV11-3; size: -
DNA: TGTGCCAGCAGCTTAACGTCGGGAACTGGGGCCAACGTCCTGACTTTC; CDR3: CASSLTSGTGANVLTF; J: TRBJ2-6; D: -; V: TRBV6-5; size: -
DNA: TGTGCCAGCAGTTTATTGGGTGGAGAGATGTCCCAGTACTTC; CDR3: CASSLLGGEMSQYF; J: TRBJ2-5; D: -; V: TRBV12-3/TRBV12-4; size: -
DNA: TGCAGTGCTAGTGGTGGGTACACAGATACGCAGTATTTT; CDR3: CSASGGYTDTQYF; J: TRBJ2-3; D: -; V: TRBV20-1; size: few
DNA: TGTGCCAGCAGAGCATATAGCGGGAGTCTCTCTCCAGATACGCAGTATTTT; CDR3: CASRAYSGSLSPDTQYF; J: TRBJ2-3; D: TRBD2; V: TRBV6-5; size: -
DNA: TGTGCCAGCAGCTTAGACATAGGCAGGGGCAATCAGCCCCAGCATTTT; CDR3: CASSLDIGRGNQPQHF; J: TRBJ1-5; D: -; V: TRBV11-2; size: -
DNA: TGTGCCAGCAGTGCCACTAGCGGGGGGGCCCTCGAGCAGTTCTTC; CDR3: CASSATSGGALEQFF; J: TRBJ2-1; D: TRBD2; V: TRBV2; size: few
DNA: TGCGCCAGCAGCTTGTTCACAGATACGCAGTATTTT; CDR3: CASSLFTDTQYF; J: TRBJ2-3; D: -; V: TRBV5-1; size: few
DNA: TGCGCCAGCAGCCAAGCACCCGCAGTGGCTGAAGCTTTCTTT; CDR3: CASSQAPAVAEAFF; J: TRBJ1-1; D: -; V: TRBV4-1; size: -
DNA: TGTGCCAGCAGCTTGGGGGGCGGGACAGGGAAGCAGCCCCAGCATTTT; CDR3: CASSLGGGTGKQPQHF; J: TRBJ1-5; D: TRBD1; V: TRBV5-6; size: many
DNA: TGTGCCAGCAGCTTAGAACCCGGGAACGAGCAGTACTTC; CDR3: CASSLEPGNEQYF; J: TRBJ2-7; D: -; V: TRBV11-2; size: many
DNA: TGCGCCAGCAGCACCGGACAGAGCCCTACTAGCACAGATACGCAGTATTTT; CDR3: CASSTGQSPTSTDTQYF; J: TRBJ2-3; D: -; V: TRBV5-1; size: -
DNA: TGTGCCAGCAGCCCTACTAGCGGGGGGGCCCGAGAGACCCAGTACTTC; CDR3: CASSPTSGGARETQYF; J: TRBJ2-5; D: TRBD2; V: TRBV12-3/TRBV12-4; size: -
DNA: TGTGCCAGCAGGCGTCCACACGACAGGAAGCAAAACAATGAGCAGTTCTTC; CDR3: CASRRPHDRKQNNEQFF; J: TRBJ2-1; D: -; V: TRBV6-6; size: -
DNA: TGTGCCAGCAGCTCCCGAATGTTTGCGGGACAGTATAAAGATACGCAGTATTTT; CDR3: CASSSRMFAGQYKDTQYF; J: TRBJ2-3; D: -; V: TRBV5-6; size: -
DNA: TGTGCCAGCAGCTTGGGGGCTCAGAGCTCCTACAATGAGCAGTTCTTC; CDR3: CASSLGAQSSYNEQFF; J: TRBJ2-1; D: -; V: TRBV5-4; size: few
DNA: TGTGCCACCAGCAGAGGACAGGGCCTCTACGAGCAGTACTTC; CDR3: CATSRGQGLYEQYF; J: TRBJ2-7; D: TRBD1; V: TRBV15; size: -
DNA: TGCGCCAGCAGCCAAGGCACGGAGGGGTACAATGAGCAGTTCTTC; CDR3: CASSQGTEGYNEQFF; J: TRBJ2-1; D: -; V: TRBV4-1; size: few
DNA: TGTGCCAGCAGTTTATTATCGGGGCCTGAAGAGACCCAGTACTTC; CDR3: CASSLLSGPEETQYF; J: TRBJ2-5; D: -; V: TRBV6-2/TRBV6-3; size: few
DNA: TGTGCCAGCAGCCCTACTAGCAATCCCACAGATACGCAGTATTTT; CDR3: CASSPTSNPTDTQYF; J: TRBJ2-3; D: -; V: TRBV6-2/TRBV6-3; size: -
DNA: TGTGCCAGCAGCTTATTGGCTAGCGGGGGCCTTAGCACAGATACGCAGTATTTT; CDR3: CASSLLASGGLSTDTQYF; J: TRBJ2-3; D: TRBD2; V: TRBV11-2; size: few
DNA: TGCAGTGCTAGGGGCGGATGGTCCTACGAGCAGTACTTC; CDR3: CSARGGWSYEQYF; J: TRBJ2-7; D: -; V: TRBV20-1; size: -
DNA: TGCGCCAGCAGCTTGGAGGCGGGGGAGTTCGGTGAAGCTTTCTTT; CDR3: CASSLEAGEFGEAFF; J: TRBJ1-1; D: -; V: TRBV5-1; size: few
DNA: TGTGCCAGCAGCCGAGGCGGGTCAGACACCGGGGAGCTGTTTTTT; CDR3: CASSRGGSDTGELFF; J: TRBJ2-2; D: -; V: TRBV6-4; size: many
DNA: TGTGCCAGCAGACCATCCCACCGTGGGCTCCTCGGGAACTATGGCTACACCTTC; CDR3: CASRPSHRGLLGNYGYTF; J: TRBJ1-2; D: -; V: TRBV6-2/TRBV6-3; size: -
DNA: TGTGCCAGCTCTCGGGCCTTTCAGGATGAAAAACTGTTTTTT; CDR3: CASSRAFQDEKLFF; J: TRBJ1-4; D: -; V: TRBV9; size: -
DNA: TGTGCCACCAGTGCCCTGGGACAGCTCCAGTTCTTC; CDR3: CATSALGQLQFF; J: TRBJ2-1; D: TRBD1; V: TRBV24-1; size: -
DNA: TGCAGCCCCGCGAACCCCGAGAGTATATTTGACACTGAAGCTTTCTTT; CDR3: CSPANPESIFDTEAFF; J: TRBJ1-1; D: -; V: TRBV20-1; size: few
DNA: TGCAGTGCTAGGATACAGGGGGCGGGAACTGAAGCTTTCTTT; CDR3: CSARIQGAGTEAFF; J: TRBJ1-1; D: TRBD1; V: TRBV20-1; size: -
DNA: TGCAGCGTAGGCGGGGAGGATAATACCCGGGAGCAGTACTTC; CDR3: CSVGGEDNTREQYF; J: TRBJ2-7; D: -; V: TRBV29-1; size: -
DNA: TGTGCCAGCAGCACCGGGGGTCCTGAAGCTTTCTTT; CDR3: CASSTGGPEAFF; J: TRBJ1-1; D: -; V: TRBV5-6; size: few
DNA: TGCGCCAGCAGCTTGGCACGGGGGTCACAAGAGACCCAGTACTTC; CDR3: CASSLARGSQETQYF; J: TRBJ2-5; D: -; V: TRBV5-1; size: few
DNA: TGTGCCAGAACAGGGGGCTCTGGAAACACCATATATTTT; CDR3: CARTGGSGNTIYF; J: TRBJ1-3; D: TRBD1; V: TRBV2; size: -
DNA: TGCAGTGCTAGAGAGTATAGGACAGGGGTTGAAGCTTTCTTT; CDR3: CSAREYRTGVEAFF; J: TRBJ1-1; D: TRBD1; V: TRBV20-1; size: -